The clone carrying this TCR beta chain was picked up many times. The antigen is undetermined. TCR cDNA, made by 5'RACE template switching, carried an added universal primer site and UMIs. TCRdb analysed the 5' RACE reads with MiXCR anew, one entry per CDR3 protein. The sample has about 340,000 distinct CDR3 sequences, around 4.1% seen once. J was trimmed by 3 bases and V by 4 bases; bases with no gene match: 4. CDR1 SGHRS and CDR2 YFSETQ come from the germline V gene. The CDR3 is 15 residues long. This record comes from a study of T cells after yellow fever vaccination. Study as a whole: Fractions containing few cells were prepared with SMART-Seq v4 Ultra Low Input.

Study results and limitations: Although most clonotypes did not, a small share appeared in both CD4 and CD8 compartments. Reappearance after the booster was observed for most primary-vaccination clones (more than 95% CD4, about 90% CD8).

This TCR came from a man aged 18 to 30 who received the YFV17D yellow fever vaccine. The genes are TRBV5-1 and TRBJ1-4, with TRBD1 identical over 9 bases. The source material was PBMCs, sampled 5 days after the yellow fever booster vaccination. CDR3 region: CASSPRTGANEKLFF. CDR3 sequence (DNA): TGCGCCAGCAGCCCGCGGACAGGGGCTAATGAAAAACTGTTTTTT.